The 31 T cell receptor beta chains presented below share a single source sample, sequenced in a study of cytomegalovirus exposure and HLA in healthy donors. The study ran its PCR with 60 Vbeta and 13 Jbeta primers. Sequencing was performed with immunoSEQ multiplex PCR; in TCRdb, only in-frame clones are kept and a portion is missing. Of approximately 190,000 clones in the sample, about 81% were seen once. The source material was PBMCs. The receptor source for this set is a woman between 18 and 29 years old in good health and CMV-seropositive.

The genes are TRBV27 and TRBJ1-4, with 7 bases matching TRBD1. The CDR3 loop spans 13 amino acids. Germline lookup yields CDR1 MNHEY and CDR2 SMNVEV (reference sequence). V gave up 8 bases and J gave up 8 bases; unmatched junction bases: 8. The chain's CDR3 is CASGPGGREKLFF. CDR3 bases: TGTGCCAGCGGACCAGGGGGACGAGAAAAACTGTTTTTT.

This chain joins TRBV14 and TRBJ2-1, with 14 bases identical to TRBD2. V gave up 3 bases and J gave up 9 bases; unmatched junction bases: 10. CDR3 size: 17 residues. The germline CDR1 and CDR2 sequences are SGHDN and FVKESK. This CDR3 reads CASSQGLTSGGAFEQFF. DNA of the CDR3: TGTGCCAGCAGCCAGGGCCTGACTAGCGGGGGGGCATTTGAGCAGTTCTTC.

To note about this clone: Germline and junction disagree at one end, which may indicate a read error. This sample includes further DNA sequences coding for the same CDR3. The J gene is TRBJ1-6, the V gene TRBV5-4, with unresolved D. The germline gives CDR1 SGHNT, CDR2 YYREEE (reference sequence). This CDR3 is 15 amino acids long. In DNA form, the CDR3 reads TGTGCCAGCAGCTTGAGTCCTGACTTTAATTCCCCCCTCCACTTT. Its protein is CASSLSPDFNSPLHF.

The chain combines TRBV27 with TRBJ2-5; no definite D call. Gene TRBJ2-7 matches the end of the DNA better, so the J call may be wrong. Germline V CDR1 and CDR2: MNHEY, SMNVEV (reference sequence). This CDR3 has 10 amino acids. The CDR3 spells CASGYYEQYF. CDR3 in DNA: TGTGCCAGCGGGTACTACGAGCAGTACTTC.

This clone has just a few counts. The chain uses TRBV7-9 and TRBJ1-3; 7 positions agree with TRBD1. The CDR3 runs 15 residues. The V gene end was trimmed by 1 base and the J gene end by 0 bases; junction bases not matched to a gene: 0. Germline CDR1 and CDR2: SEHNR and FQNEAQ (reference sequence). In DNA form, the CDR3 reads TGTGCCAGCAGCTTAGGGGACAGCTCTGGAAACACCATATATTTT. Its translation is CASSLGDSSGNTIYF.

CDR3 sequence: CASSLSEASGANVLTF. CDR3 DNA: TGTGCCAGCAGCCTTAGCGAGGCCTCTGGGGCCAACGTCCTGACTTTC. This sequence joins TRBV6-4 and TRBJ2-6, with D possibly TRBD2 on 5 matching bases. The V gene's germline CDR1 is MRHNA and CDR2 SNTAGT. The CDR3 runs 16 residues. V lost 6 bases and J lost 0, with 12 bases in between.

This sequence joins TRBV2 and TRBJ2-7; TRBD2 might be the D (5 bases). The CDR3 runs 12 residues. Trimming pared 6 bases from V and 6 bases from J, leaving 12 bases between. In germline, CDR1 is SNHLY, CDR2 FYNNEI. CDR3 in DNA: TGTGCCAGCAGGGGAGTACCTCGCGAGCAGTACTTC. This sequence encodes CASRGVPREQYF.

CDR3 residues: CASSLIQGAGYGYTF. CDR3 bases: TGTGCCAGCAGTCTGATACAGGGGGCGGGCTATGGCTACACCTTC. V and J are TRBV2 and TRBJ1-2, with TRBD1 identical over 9 bases. The J segment lost 4 bases and the V segment lost 5 bases, leaving 8 bases of the junction unmatched. CDR3 size: 15 residues. The germline V gene encodes CDR1 SNHLY and CDR2 FYNNEI.

The CDR3 reads CASSYSSHSGNTIYF. The CDR3 bases are TGTGCCAGCAGTTACTCCTCACACTCTGGAAACACCATATATTTT. The chain carries TRBV6-5 and TRBJ1-3; D remains ambiguous. This CDR3 contains 15 residues. The V and J ends lost 0 bases and 0 bases respectively, with 6 bases between them. Germline V gives CDR1 MNHEY, CDR2 SVGAGI.

The CDR3 bases are TGTGCCAGCAGTACTAGCGGGGGGGGGCCAGATACGCAGTATTTT. Protein product: CASSTSGGGPDTQYF. V usage is TRBV6-1 and J usage is TRBJ2-3, with TRBD2 matching over 13 bases. This CDR3 has 15 residues. The V gene's germline CDR1 is MNHNS and CDR2 SASEGT. Unmatched junction bases numbered 3, after V lost 5 bases and J lost 4 bases.

The chain is built from TRBV7-7 and TRBJ1-4, with D possibly being TRBD1 (5 bases). V was cut by 5 bases and J by 5 bases, with 9 bases left in between. The CDR3 runs to 13 residues. In germline, CDR1 is SSHAT, CDR2 FNYEAQ (reference sequence). The CDR3 sequence is CASSPDTNEKLFF. CDR3 nucleotides: TGTGCCAGCAGCCCGGACACGAATGAAAAACTGTTTTTT. The variable domain in full, with the rest retrieved from reference TRBV7-7 and TRBJ1-4, is GAGVSQSPRYKVTKRGQDVTLRCDPISSHATLYWYQQALGQGPEFLTYFNYEAQPDKSGLPSDRFSAERPEGSISTLTIQRTEQRDSAMYRCASSPDTNEKLFFGSGTQLSVL.

V is TRBV18 and J is TRBJ2-2, with a possible D match to TRBD1 (5 bases). Deletions cut 6 bases from V and 2 bases from J, with 10 bases between. The CDR3 is made up of 14 amino acids. In germline, CDR1 is KGHSH, CDR2 LQKENI. The CDR3 nucleotides read TGTGCCAGCTCGGATGGACAAAACACCGGGGAGCTGTTTTTT. This encodes CASSDGQNTGELFF.

The chain joins TRBV7-2 to TRBJ2-7, with D perhaps TRBD1 (6 bases). The CDR3 contains 14 residues. Trimming stripped 5 bases from V and 3 bases from J, with 14 bases between. In germline, CDR1 is SGHTA, CDR2 FQGNSA. The CDR3 region is CASSPVTGSYEQYF. The CDR3 DNA reads TGTGCCAGCAGCCCGGTCACAGGGAGCTACGAGCAGTACTTC.

This chain joins TRBV7-6 and TRBJ2-7; TRBD1 aligns across 8 bases. V shed 1 base, J shed 2 bases, and the junction held 4 bases outside the gene matches. CDR3 length: 15 residues. Germline-derived CDR1 and CDR2 are SGHVS and FNYEAQ. The CDR3 region is CASSLGTGSAYEQYF. CDR3 DNA: TGTGCCAGCAGCTTAGGGACAGGGTCAGCCTACGAGCAGTACTTC.

This chain links TRBV5-6 with TRBJ2-1, with D unclear. The CDR3 consists of 16 residues. The V end lost 4 bases, the J end lost 0 bases, and 14 bases lay between the germline ends. Germline assignment: CDR1 SGHDT and CDR2 YYEEEE. The CDR3 here is CASSMDLVSSYNEQFF. For the CDR3, the DNA is TGTGCCAGCAGCATGGATCTAGTTAGCTCCTACAATGAGCAGTTCTTC.

V usage is TRBV18 and J usage is TRBJ1-2, with 7 nucleotides matching TRBD1. V gave up 3 bases and J gave up 0 bases; unmatched junction bases: 4. There are 15 residues in the CDR3. Germline CDR1 is KGHSH and CDR2 is LQKENI. The DNA of the CDR3 is TGTGCCAGCTCACCCAGGGACAGCGCTAACTATGGCTACACCTTC. Translated: CASSPRDSANYGYTF.

CDR3 in amino acids: CASSISGGSTDTQYF. CDR3 in DNA: TGTGCCAGCAGCATTAGCGGGGGTAGCACAGATACGCAGTATTTT. This chain uses TRBV7-3 with TRBJ2-3; 9 bases fit TRBD2. This CDR3 comprises 15 residues. The V gene's germline CDR1 is SGHTA and CDR2 FQGTGA. After removal of 5 bases from V and 0 bases from J, the junction contained 3 bases not matched to a gene.

This chain links TRBV19 with TRBJ2-3; 9 bases are a match to TRBD2. The junction had 1 base not matched to a gene; V was cut back by 0 bases and J by 0 bases. Germline V gene data show CDR1 as LNHDA and CDR2 as SQIVND (reference sequence). The CDR3 totals 16 residues. CDR3 region: CASSIELAGSTDTQYF. The CDR3 coding sequence is TGTGCCAGTAGTATAGAGCTAGCGGGGAGCACAGATACGCAGTATTTT.

The chain carries TRBV4-1 and TRBJ2-7; possibly TRBD1 for D (5 bases). Germline V CDR1 and CDR2: MGHRA, YSYEKL. The CDR3 is 14 amino acids. Trimming shortened V by 4 bases and J by 5 bases, and 15 bases separated the two germline ends. The CDR3 reads CASSPLVGADEQYF. DNA of the CDR3: TGCGCCAGCAGCCCCTTAGTTGGGGCGGACGAGCAGTACTTC.

The gene calls are TRBV30 and TRBJ1-2, with D tentatively TRBD1 (5 bases). The CDR3 sequence is 12 residues long. V lost 5 bases and J 11 bases, leaving 18 bases between the germline ends. In germline, CDR1 is GTSNPN, CDR2 SVGIG (reference sequence). The CDR3 DNA is TGTGCCTGGGACACCGGGACTCACGCGTACACCTTC. Translation: CAWDTGTHAYTF. Together with reference TRBV30 and TRBJ1-2, the CDR3 gives the full variable domain: SQTIHQWPATLVQPVGSPLSLECTVEGTSNPNLYWYRQAAGRGLQLLFYSVGIGQISSEVPQNLSASRPQDRQFILSSKKLLLSDSGFYLCAWDTGTHAYTFGSGTRLTVV.

The genes are TRBV5-6 and TRBJ1-1, with 7 bases that match TRBD1. The V and J ends lost 0 bases and 5 bases, in that order; junction bases with no gene match: 10. The CDR3 loop spans 16 amino acids. Germline CDR1 SGHDT, CDR2 YYEEEE. CDR3 nucleotides: TGTGCCAGCAGCTTGGGGGGAGACAGGGTAAAGACTGAAGCTTTCTTT. Its protein is CASSLGGDRVKTEAFF.

CDR3 amino acids: CASSNPGTGLSPLHF. The CDR3 DNA reads as TGTGCCAGTTCCAATCCCGGGACAGGGCTCTCACCCCTCCACTTT. The chain links TRBV19 to TRBJ1-6; 9 nucleotides agree with TRBD1. Germline CDR1 is LNHDA and CDR2 is SQIVND (reference sequence). V lost 8 bases to trimming and J lost 10 bases; unmatched junction nucleotides: 12. CDR3 length equals 15 residues. Full variable domain (rest looked up from reference TRBV19 and TRBJ1-6): DGGITQSPKYLFRKEGQNVTLSCEQNLNHDAMYWYRQDPGQGLRLIYYSQIVNDFQKGDIAEGYSVSREKKESFPLTVTSAQKNPTAFYLCASSNPGTGLSPLHFGNGTRLTVT.

The chain joins TRBV15 to TRBJ1-6, with D uncertain. Germline assignment: CDR1 LNHNV and CDR2 YYDKDF (reference sequence). The CDR3 covers 16 residues. With 0 bases removed from V and 4 bases from J, the gap between germline ends came to 10 bases. This CDR3 is CATSREEASYNSPLHF. The CDR3, as DNA: TGTGCCACCAGCAGAGAGGAGGCCTCGTATAATTCACCCCTCCACTTT. The full variable domain, in which reference TRBV15 and TRBJ1-6 provide the parts outside the CDR3, is DAMVIQNPRYQVTQFGKPVTLSCSQTLNHNVMYWYQQKSSQAPKLLFHYYDKDFNNEADTPDNFQSRRPNTSFCFLDIRSPGLGDTAMYLCATSREEASYNSPLHFGNGTRLTVT.

The chain links TRBV27 to TRBJ2-2, with D perhaps matching TRBD1 (5 bases). V lost 9 bases, J lost 7 bases, and 18 bases lay in between. This CDR3 is 14 amino acids long. CDR1 is MNHEY, CDR2 SMNVEV, per germline (reference sequence). CDR3 protein: CASTLQGSGGELFF. The DNA of the CDR3 is TGTGCCAGTACCCTGCAGGGCTCCGGCGGGGAGCTGTTTTTT.

For the CDR3, the DNA is TGTGCCAGTAGTACGGGGGGCCTGGACACTGAAGCTTTCTTT. This codes for CASSTGGLDTEAFF. This chain uses TRBV19 with TRBJ1-1; a weak D match, TRBD1 (6 bases). V was shortened by 4 bases and J by 3 bases, with 12 bases between the two germline ends. The CDR3 extends over 14 amino acids. Germline V CDR1 and CDR2: LNHDA, SQIVND (reference sequence).

This rearrangement joins TRBV7-9 to TRBJ1-2, with 8 bases aligning to TRBD1. Germline assignment: CDR1 SEHNR and CDR2 FQNEAQ (reference sequence). This CDR3 region has 15 residues. J was trimmed by 6 bases and V by 1 base; bases with no gene match: 7. The CDR3 here is CASSLGQGARDGYTF. CDR3 DNA sequence: TGTGCCAGCAGCTTAGGGCAGGGGGCGCGGGATGGCTACACCTTC.

This chain uses TRBV5-4 with TRBJ2-1; possibly TRBD2 for D (7 bases). Per germline, CDR1 SGHNT and CDR2 YYREEE (reference sequence). Trimming pared 0 bases from V and 4 bases from J, leaving 17 bases between. The CDR3 contains 17 residues. CDR3 DNA: TGTGCCAGCAGCTTGGGAGGAACGGGGGGCCATTACAATGAGCAGTTCTTC. Amino acids: CASSLGGTGGHYNEQFF.

The chain has TRBV19 and TRBJ1-6, with D possibly being TRBD1 (6 bases). This CDR3 is 15 amino acids long. With 3 bases removed from V and 10 bases from J, the gap between germline ends came to 16 bases. From germline, CDR1 is LNHDA and CDR2 SQIVND (reference sequence). CDR3 sequence: CASSIGQGIKSPLHF. In nucleotides, the CDR3 is TGTGCCAGTAGTATTGGGCAGGGGATTAAGTCACCCCTCCACTTT.

Remarks on this clone: Other DNA sequences of this sample code for an identical CDR3. The chain couples TRBV6-1 to TRBJ1-6, with D uncertain. CDR1 is MNHNS and CDR2 is SASEGT in the germline V gene. The CDR3 is 14 residues long. The V gene lost 5 bases and the J gene lost 8 bases, with 13 bases spanning the gap. The CDR3 here is CASSLEGRDSPLHF. As DNA, the CDR3 is TGTGCCAGCAGTTTGGAGGGCCGGGATTCACCCCTCCACTTT.

The chain uses TRBV5-1 and TRBJ2-7; 7 bases are a match to TRBD2. Germline trimming cut 2 bases from V and 3 bases from J; bases unmatched to any gene: 11. Germline loops: CDR1 SGHRS, CDR2 YFSETQ. The CDR3 consists of 16 residues. DNA for the CDR3: TGCGCCAGCAGCTTTACCTCCGGGACTACCATCTACGAGCAGTACTTC. As protein: CASSFTSGTTIYEQYF.

The chain combines TRBV7-2 with TRBJ2-1, with D perhaps TRBD1 (5 bases). Germline lookup yields CDR1 SGHTA and CDR2 FQGNSA. V was pared by 2 bases and J by 1 base, with 12 bases between. The CDR3 covers 16 residues. CDR3 sequence reads: CASSLHSDISYNEQFF. Written as DNA, the CDR3 is TGTGCCAGCAGCTTACATTCGGACATTTCCTACAATGAGCAGTTCTTC.